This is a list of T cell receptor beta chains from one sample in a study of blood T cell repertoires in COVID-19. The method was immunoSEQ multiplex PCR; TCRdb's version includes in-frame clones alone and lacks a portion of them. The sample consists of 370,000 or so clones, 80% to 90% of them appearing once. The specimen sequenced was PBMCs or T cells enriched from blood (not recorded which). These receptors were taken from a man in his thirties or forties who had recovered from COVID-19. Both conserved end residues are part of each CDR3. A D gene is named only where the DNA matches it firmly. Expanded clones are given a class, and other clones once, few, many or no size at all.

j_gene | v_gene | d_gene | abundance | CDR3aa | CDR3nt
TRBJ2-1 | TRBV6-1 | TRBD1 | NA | CASSEQPGQGRRVGFF | TGTGCCAGCAGTGAACAACCGGGACAGGGACGGAGGGTAGGGTTCTTC
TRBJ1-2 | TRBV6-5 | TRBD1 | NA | CASRTPGQGRDGYTF | TGTGCCAGCCGTACCCCGGGACAGGGGCGGGATGGCTACACCTTC
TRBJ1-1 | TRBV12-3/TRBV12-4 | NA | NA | CASSINKAFF | TGTGCCAGCAGTATAAACAAAGCTTTCTTT
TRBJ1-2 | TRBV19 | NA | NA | CASTPSRGANYGYTF | TGTGCCAGTACTCCCTCCCGGGGGGCGAACTATGGCTACACCTTC
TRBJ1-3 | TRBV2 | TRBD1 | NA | CASSDDRGIYTIYF | TGTGCCAGCAGTGATGACAGGGGGATATACACCATATATTTT
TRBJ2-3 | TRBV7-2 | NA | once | CASSLGVGADTQYF | TGTGCCAGCAGCTTAGGAGTGGGCGCAGATACGCAGTATTTT
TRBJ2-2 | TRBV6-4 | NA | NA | CASSREYANTGELFF | TGTGCCAGCAGTCGGGAGTACGCGAACACCGGGGAGCTGTTTTTT
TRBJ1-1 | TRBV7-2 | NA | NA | CASSLVGGNTEAFF | TGTGCCAGCAGCTTAGTCGGGGGGAACACTGAAGCTTTCTTT
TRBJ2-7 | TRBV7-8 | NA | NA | CASSLDGGPTEQYF | TGTGCCAGCAGCTTAGACGGGGGACCTACCGAGCAGTACTTC
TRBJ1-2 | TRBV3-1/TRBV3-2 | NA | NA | CASSQAEEGYTF | TGTGCCAGCAGCCAAGCGGAGGAAGGCTACACCTTC
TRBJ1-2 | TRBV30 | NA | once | CAWKQGNYGYTF | TGTGCCTGGAAGCAGGGTAACTATGGCTACACCTTC
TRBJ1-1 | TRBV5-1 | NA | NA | CASSLETANTEAFF | TGCGCCAGCAGCTTGGAGACTGCGAACACTGAAGCTTTCTTT
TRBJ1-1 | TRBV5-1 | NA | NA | CASSLERGNTEAFF | TGCGCCAGCAGCTTGGAAAGGGGAAACACTGAAGCTTTCTTT
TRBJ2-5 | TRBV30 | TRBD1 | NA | CAWSVRTGGWETQYF | TGTGCCTGGAGTGTAAGGACAGGGGGCTGGGAGACCCAGTACTTC
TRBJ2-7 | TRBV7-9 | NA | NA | CASSLDWASRYEQYF | TGTGCCAGCAGCTTAGATTGGGCTAGCCGTTACGAGCAGTACTTC
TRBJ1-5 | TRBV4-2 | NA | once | CASSQEPRGQPQHF | TGTGCCAGCAGCCAAGAGCCCCGAGGACAGCCCCAGCATTTT
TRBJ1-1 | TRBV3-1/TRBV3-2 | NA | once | CASSPPGGQYMNTEAFF | TGTGCCAGCAGCCCCCCCGGAGGACAGTACATGAACACTGAAGCTTTCTTT
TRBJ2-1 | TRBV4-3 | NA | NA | CASSQGSGTPNNEQFF | TGCGCCAGCAGCCAGGGATCCGGGACACCGAACAATGAGCAGTTCTTC
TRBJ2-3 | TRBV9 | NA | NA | CASSVATNERPTDTQYF | TGTGCCAGCAGCGTAGCTACGAATGAGCGGCCCACAGATACGCAGTATTTT
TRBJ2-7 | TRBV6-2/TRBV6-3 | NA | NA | CASSYRRAVWYEQYF | TGTGCCAGCAGTTACAGGCGGGCAGTGTGGTACGAGCAGTACTTC
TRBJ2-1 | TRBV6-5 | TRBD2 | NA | CASSYGLAGGPAEQFF | TGTGCCAGCAGTTACGGGCTAGCGGGGGGGCCTGCTGAGCAGTTCTTC
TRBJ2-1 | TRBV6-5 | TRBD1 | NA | CASSQQGVSYNEQFF | TGTGCCAGCAGTCAACAGGGGGTCTCCTACAATGAGCAGTTCTTC
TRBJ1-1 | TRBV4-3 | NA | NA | CASSQVGQTTEAFF | TGCGCCAGCAGCCAAGTTGGACAAACCACTGAAGCTTTCTTT
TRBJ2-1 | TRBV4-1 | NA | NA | CASSQEPDISYNEQFF | TGCGCCAGCAGCCAAGAGCCGGACATCTCCTACAATGAGCAGTTCTTC
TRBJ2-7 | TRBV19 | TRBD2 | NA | CTSSPTSGYEQYF | TGTACCAGTAGTCCGACTAGCGGCTACGAGCAGTACTTC
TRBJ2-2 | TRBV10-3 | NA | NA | CAVRTDTGELFF | TGTGCCGTTCGGACAGACACCGGGGAGCTGTTTTTT
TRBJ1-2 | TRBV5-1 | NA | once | CASSLAAGGNYGYTF | TGCGCCAGCAGCTTGGCCGCCGGGGGAAACTATGGCTACACCTTC
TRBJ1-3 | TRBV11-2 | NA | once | CASSLVSKSSGNTIYF | TGTGCCAGCAGCTTAGTATCCAAGAGCTCTGGAAACACCATATATTTT
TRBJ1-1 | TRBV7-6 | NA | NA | CASSLALEMEAFF | TGTGCCAGCAGCTTAGCGCTAGAGATGGAAGCTTTCTTT
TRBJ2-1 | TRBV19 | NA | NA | CATRIGSLGYNEQFF | TGTGCCACCAGGATCGGCAGCCTTGGTTACAATGAGCAGTTCTTC
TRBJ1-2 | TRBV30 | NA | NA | CAWSQGNYGYTF | TGTGCCTGGAGTCAGGGGAATTATGGCTACACCTTC
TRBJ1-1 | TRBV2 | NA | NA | CASSLQILNTEAFF | TGTGCCAGCAGCCTACAGATACTGAACACTGAAGCTTTCTTT
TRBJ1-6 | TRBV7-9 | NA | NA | CASSLYGVTNSPLHF | TGTGCCAGCAGCTTATACGGGGTCACTAATTCACCCCTCCACTTT
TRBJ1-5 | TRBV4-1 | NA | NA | CASSQWGEGNQPQHF | TGCGCCAGCAGCCAATGGGGGGAGGGCAATCAGCCCCAGCATTTT
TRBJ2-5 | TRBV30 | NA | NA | CAWSVQGGHQETQYF | TGTGCCTGGAGTGTACAAGGGGGACACCAAGAGACCCAGTACTTC
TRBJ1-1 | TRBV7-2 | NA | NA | CASSLPAGHNTEAFF | TGTGCCAGCAGCTTACCGGCAGGGCACAACACTGAAGCTTTCTTT
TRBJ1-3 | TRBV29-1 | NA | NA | CSVVRGKDGNTIYF | TGCAGCGTTGTAAGGGGGAAGGATGGAAACACCATATATTTT
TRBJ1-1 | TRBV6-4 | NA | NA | CASRSSRRDTEAFF | TGTGCCAGCAGATCCTCTCGCCGGGACACTGAAGCTTTCTTT
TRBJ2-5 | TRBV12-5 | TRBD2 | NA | CASGLPSGVRETQYF | TGTGCTAGTGGTCTTCCTAGCGGGGTTAGGGAGACCCAGTACTTC
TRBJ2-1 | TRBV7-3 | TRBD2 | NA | CASTLPTSGGGSYNEQFF | TGTGCCAGCACCCTCCCGACTAGCGGGGGGGGCTCCTACAATGAGCAGTTCTTC
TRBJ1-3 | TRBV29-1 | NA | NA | CSVEEGSGNTIYF | TGCAGCGTTGAGGAGGGATCTGGAAACACCATATATTTT
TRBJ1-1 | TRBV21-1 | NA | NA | CASSGGIEDTEAFF | TGTGCCAGCAGCGGGGGGATCGAGGACACTGAAGCTTTCTTT
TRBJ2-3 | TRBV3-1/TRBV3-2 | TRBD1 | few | CASSPPRTGCTDTQYF | TGTGCCAGCAGCCCCCCCCGGACAGGGTGCACAGATACGCAGTATTTT
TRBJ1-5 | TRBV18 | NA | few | CASSPGSNQPQHF | TGTGCCAGCTCACCCGGGTCAAACCAGCCCCAGCATTTT
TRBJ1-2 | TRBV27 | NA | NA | CASSSRVSGYTF | TGTGCCAGCAGTTCCAGGGTCTCTGGCTACACCTTC
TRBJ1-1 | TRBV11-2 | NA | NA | CASSLEPRSQAFF | TGTGCCAGCAGCTTAGAGCCCAGGTCCCAAGCTTTCTTT
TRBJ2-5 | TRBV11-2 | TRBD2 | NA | CASSQVGREQETQYF | TGTGCCAGCAGCCAGGTCGGGAGGGAACAAGAGACCCAGTACTTC
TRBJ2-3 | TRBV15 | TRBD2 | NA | CATSREGSGGRDTQYF | TGTGCCACCAGCAGAGAAGGTAGCGGGGGGAGGGATACGCAGTATTTT
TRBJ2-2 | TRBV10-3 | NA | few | CAISEGPWELFF | TGTGCCATCAGTGAGGGCCCGTGGGAGCTGTTTTTT
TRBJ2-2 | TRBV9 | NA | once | CASSVQEADRTGELFF | TGTGCCAGCAGCGTTCAAGAGGCAGACCGAACCGGGGAGCTGTTTTTT
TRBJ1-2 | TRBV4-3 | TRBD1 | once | CASSQDPSTGYYGYTF | TGCGCCAGCAGCCAAGACCCCTCGACAGGGTACTATGGCTACACCTTC